This TCR beta chain was obtained from a study of monozygotic twins with inflammatory bowel disease. The germline V gene encodes CDR1 MNHEY and CDR2 SMNVEV (reference sequence). This CDR3 is built from 14 residues. Reprocessing the 5' RACE reads, TCRdb reports a single entry for every CDR3 protein and omits DNA. The table for this sample gives about 300,000 distinct CDR3 sequences. The sample taken for sequencing was blood. This TCR derives from a human donor with ulcerative colitis or Crohn's disease, or a healthy co-twin of an affected twin (not recorded which). The chain carries TRBV27 and TRBJ2-2. The CDR3 sequence: CASSPYIHTGELFF.